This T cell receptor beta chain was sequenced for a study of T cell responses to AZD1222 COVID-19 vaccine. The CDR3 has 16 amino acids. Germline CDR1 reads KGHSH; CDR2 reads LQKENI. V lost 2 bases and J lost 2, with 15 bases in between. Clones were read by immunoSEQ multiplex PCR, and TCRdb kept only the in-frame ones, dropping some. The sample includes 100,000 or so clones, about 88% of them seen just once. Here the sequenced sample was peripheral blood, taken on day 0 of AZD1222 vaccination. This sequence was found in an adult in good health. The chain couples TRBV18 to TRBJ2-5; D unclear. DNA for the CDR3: TGTGCCAGCTCACCATTTGTTCCTGGTAATCAAGAGACCCAGTACTTC. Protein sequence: CASSPFVPGNQETQYF.